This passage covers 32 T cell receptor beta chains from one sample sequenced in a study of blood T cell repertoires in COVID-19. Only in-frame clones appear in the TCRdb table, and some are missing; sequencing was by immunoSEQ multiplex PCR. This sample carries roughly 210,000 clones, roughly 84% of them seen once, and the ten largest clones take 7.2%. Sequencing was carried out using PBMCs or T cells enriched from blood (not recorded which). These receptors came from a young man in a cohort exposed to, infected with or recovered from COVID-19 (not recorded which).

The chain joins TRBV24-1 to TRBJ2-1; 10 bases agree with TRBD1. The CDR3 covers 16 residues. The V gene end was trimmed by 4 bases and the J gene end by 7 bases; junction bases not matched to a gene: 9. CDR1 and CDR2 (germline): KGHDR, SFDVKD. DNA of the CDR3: TGTGCCACCAGTGAGCCCGGGACAGGGGTTAGGAATGAGCAGTTCTTC. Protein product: CATSEPGTGVRNEQFF.

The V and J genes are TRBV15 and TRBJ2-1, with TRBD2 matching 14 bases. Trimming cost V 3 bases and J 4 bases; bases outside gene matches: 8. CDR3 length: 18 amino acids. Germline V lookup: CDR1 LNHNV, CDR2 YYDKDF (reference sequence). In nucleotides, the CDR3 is TGTGCCACCAGCAGCGATAGACTAGCGGGAGGGGGATACAATGAGCAGTTCTTC. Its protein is CATSSDRLAGGGYNEQFF.

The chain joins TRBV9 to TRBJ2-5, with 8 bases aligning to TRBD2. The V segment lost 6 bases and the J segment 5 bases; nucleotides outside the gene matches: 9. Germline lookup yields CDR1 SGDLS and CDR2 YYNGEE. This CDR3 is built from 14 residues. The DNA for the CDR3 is TGTGCCAGCACCCAGCGGGGGTGGGGTGAGACCCAGTACTTC. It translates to CASTQRGWGETQYF.

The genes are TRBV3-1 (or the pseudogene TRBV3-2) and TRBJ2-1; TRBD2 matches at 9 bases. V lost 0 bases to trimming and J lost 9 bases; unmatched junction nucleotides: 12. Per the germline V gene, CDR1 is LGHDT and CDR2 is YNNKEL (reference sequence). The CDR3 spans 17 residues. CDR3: CASSQERVLAGLTEQFF. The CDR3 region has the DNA TGTGCCAGCAGCCAAGAAAGGGTCCTAGCGGGACTGACTGAGCAGTTCTTC.

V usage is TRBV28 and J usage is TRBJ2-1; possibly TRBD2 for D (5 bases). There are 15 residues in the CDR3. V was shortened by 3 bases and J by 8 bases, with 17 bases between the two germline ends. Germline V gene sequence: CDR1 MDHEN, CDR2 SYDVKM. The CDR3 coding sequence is TGTGCCAGCAGTTTTTTCGGGATGTTTACCGATGAGCAGTTCTTC. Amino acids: CASSFFGMFTDEQFF.

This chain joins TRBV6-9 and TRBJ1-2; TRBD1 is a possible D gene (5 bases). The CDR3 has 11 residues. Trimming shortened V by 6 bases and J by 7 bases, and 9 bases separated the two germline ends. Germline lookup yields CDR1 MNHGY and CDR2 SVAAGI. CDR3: CASRGGRGYTF. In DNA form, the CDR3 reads TGTGCCAGCAGGGGGGGACGTGGCTACACCTTC.

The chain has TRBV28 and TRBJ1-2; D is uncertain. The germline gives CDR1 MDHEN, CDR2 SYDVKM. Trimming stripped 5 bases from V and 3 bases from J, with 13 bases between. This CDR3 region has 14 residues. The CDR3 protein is CASSPLGSHYGYTF. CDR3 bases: TGTGCCAGCAGTCCCCTGGGGAGCCACTATGGCTACACCTTC.

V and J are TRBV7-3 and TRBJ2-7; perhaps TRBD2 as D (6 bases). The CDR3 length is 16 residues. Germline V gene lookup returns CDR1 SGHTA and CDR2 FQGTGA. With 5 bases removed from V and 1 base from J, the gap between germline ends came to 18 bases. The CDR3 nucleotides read TGTGCCAGCAGCCAAGTACCGGGGGTAGGGTCCTACGAGCAGTACTTC. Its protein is CASSQVPGVGSYEQYF. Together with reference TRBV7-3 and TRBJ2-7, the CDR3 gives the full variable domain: GAGVSQTPSNKVTEKGKYVELRCDPISGHTALYWYRQSLGQGPEFLIYFQGTGAADDSGLPNDRFFAVRPEGSVSTLKIQRTERGDSAVYLCASSQVPGVGSYEQYFGPGTRLTVT.

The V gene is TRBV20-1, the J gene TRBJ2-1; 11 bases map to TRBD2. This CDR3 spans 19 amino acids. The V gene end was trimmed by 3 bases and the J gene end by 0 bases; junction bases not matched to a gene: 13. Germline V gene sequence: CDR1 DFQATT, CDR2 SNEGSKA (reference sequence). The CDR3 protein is CSASSIRLAGSSSYNEQFF. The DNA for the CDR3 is TGCAGTGCTAGTAGTATTAGACTAGCGGGATCCAGCTCCTACAATGAGCAGTTCTTC.

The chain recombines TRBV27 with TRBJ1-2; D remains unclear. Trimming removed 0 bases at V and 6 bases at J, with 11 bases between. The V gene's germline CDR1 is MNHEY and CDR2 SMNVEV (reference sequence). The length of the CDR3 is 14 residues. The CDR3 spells CASSLSSGVHGYTF. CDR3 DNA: TGTGCCAGCAGTTTATCTTCCGGGGTCCATGGCTACACCTTC.

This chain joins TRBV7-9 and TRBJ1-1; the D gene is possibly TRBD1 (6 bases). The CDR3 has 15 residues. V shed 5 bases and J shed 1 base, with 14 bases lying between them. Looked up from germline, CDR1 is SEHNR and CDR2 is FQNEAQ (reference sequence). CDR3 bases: TGTGCCAGCAGCCCCCCGGGCAGGGGGAACACTGAAGCTTTCTTT. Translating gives CASSPPGRGNTEAFF.

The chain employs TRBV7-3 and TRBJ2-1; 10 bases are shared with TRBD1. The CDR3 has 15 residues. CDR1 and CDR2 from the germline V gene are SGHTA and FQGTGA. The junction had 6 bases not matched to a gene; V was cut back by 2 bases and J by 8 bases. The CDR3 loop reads CASSLAGQGVDEQFF. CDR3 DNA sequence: TGTGCCAGCAGCTTAGCCGGACAGGGGGTGGATGAGCAGTTCTTC.

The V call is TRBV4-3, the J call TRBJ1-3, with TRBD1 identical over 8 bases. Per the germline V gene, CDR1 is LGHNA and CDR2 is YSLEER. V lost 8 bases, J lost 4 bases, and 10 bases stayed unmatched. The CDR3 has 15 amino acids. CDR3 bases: TGCGCCAGCGCCCAGGGGGCTCTGGGAGGAAACACCATATATTTT. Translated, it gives CASAQGALGGNTIYF.

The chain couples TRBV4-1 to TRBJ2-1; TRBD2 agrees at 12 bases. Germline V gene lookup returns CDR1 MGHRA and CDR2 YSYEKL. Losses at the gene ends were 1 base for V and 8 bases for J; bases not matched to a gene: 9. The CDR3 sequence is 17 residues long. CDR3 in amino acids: CASSQATSGRPFDEQFF. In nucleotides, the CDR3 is TGCGCCAGCAGCCAAGCAACTAGCGGGAGGCCCTTCGATGAGCAGTTCTTC.

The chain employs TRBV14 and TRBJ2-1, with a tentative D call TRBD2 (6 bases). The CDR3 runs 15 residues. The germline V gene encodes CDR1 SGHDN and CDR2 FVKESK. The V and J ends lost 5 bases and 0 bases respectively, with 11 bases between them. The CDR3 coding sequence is TGTGCCAGCAGCTTGGGGGGTTTCTCCTACAATGAGCAGTTCTTC. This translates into CASSLGGFSYNEQFF.

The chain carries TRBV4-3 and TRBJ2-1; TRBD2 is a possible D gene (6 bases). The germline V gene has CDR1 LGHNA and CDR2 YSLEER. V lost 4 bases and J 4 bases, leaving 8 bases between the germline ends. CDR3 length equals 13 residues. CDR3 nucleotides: TGCGCCAGCAGCCTTCGGGAGTACAATGAGCAGTTCTTC. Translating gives CASSLREYNEQFF.

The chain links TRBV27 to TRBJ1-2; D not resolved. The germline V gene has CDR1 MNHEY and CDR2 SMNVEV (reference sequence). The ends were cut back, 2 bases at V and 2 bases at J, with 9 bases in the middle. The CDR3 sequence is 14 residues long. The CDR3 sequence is CASSLGSSNYGYTF. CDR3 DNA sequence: TGTGCCAGCAGTTTAGGCAGTTCGAACTATGGCTACACCTTC.

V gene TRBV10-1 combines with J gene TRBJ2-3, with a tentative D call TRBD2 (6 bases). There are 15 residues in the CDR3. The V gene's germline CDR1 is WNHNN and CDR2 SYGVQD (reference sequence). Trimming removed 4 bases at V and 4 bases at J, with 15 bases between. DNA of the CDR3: TGCGCCAGCAGTGTCCGTAGGGAGGTGGCAGATACGCAGTATTTT. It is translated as CASSVRREVADTQYF.

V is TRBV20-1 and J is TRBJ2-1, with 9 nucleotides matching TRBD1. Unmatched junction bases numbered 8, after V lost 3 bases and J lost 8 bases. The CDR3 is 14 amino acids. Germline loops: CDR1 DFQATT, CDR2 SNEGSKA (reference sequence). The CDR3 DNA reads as TGCAGTGCTAGTACGGGACAGGGTATCCATGAGCAGTTCTTC. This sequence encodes CSASTGQGIHEQFF.

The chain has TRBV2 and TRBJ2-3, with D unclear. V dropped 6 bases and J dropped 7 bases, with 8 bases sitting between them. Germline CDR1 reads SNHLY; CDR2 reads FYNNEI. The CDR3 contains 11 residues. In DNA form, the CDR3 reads TGTGCCAGCAGAGTACTAAATACGCAGTATTTT. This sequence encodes CASRVLNTQYF.

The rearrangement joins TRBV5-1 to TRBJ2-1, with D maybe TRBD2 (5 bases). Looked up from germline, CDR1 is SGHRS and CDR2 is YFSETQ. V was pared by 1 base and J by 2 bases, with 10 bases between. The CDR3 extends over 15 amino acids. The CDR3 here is CASSLSSAPYNEQFF. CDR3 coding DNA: TGCGCCAGCAGCTTGAGTAGCGCTCCCTACAATGAGCAGTTCTTC.

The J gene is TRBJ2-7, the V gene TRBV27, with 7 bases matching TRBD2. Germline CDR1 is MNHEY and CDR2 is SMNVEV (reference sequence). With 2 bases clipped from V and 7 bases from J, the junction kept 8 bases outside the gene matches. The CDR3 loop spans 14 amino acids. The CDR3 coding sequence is TGTGCCAGCAGTTTAGCAGCGGGGCCTTGGGAGCAGTACTTC. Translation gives CASSLAAGPWEQYF.

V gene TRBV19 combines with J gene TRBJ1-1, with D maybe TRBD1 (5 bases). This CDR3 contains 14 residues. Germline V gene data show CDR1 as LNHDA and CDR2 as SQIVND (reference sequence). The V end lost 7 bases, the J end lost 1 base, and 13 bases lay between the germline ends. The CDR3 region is CASTDQGKNTEAFF. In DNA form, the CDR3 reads TGTGCCAGTACCGATCAGGGTAAGAACACTGAAGCTTTCTTT.

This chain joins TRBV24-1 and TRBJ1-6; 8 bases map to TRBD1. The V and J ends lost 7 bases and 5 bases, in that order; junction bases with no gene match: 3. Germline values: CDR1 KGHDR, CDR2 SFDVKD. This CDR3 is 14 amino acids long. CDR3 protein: CATRGQGDNSPLHF. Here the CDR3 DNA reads TGTGCCACCAGAGGACAGGGCGATAATTCACCCCTCCACTTT.

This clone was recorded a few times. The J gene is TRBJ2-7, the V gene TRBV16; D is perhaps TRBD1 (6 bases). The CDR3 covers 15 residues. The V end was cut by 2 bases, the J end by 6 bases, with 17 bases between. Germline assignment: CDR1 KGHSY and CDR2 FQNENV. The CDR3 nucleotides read TGTGCCAGCAGCCAAACCAGAGGGCAGGGGAGCGAGCAGTACTTC. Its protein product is CASSQTRGQGSEQYF.

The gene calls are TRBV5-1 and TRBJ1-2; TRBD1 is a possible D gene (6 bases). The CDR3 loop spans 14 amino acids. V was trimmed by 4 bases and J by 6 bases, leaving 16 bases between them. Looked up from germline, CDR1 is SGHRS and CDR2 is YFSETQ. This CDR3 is CASSPNREMDGYTF. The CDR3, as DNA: TGCGCCAGCAGCCCGAACAGGGAAATGGATGGCTACACCTTC.

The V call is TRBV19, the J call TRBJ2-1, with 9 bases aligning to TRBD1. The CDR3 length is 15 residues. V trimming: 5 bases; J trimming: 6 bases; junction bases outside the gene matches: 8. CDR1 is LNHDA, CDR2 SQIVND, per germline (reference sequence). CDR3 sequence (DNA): TGTGCCAGTAGTTCCCGGGACAGGGCGTTCAATGAGCAGTTCTTC. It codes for CASSSRDRAFNEQFF.

CDR3 sequence: CASSTHYRVFDYEQYF. The DNA for the CDR3 is TGTGCCAGCAGCACACACTACAGGGTATTTGATTACGAGCAGTACTTC. J is TRBJ2-7 and V is TRBV11-3; D possibly corresponds to TRBD1 (6 bases). CDR1 and CDR2 from the germline V gene are SGHNT and YENEEA. This CDR3 region has 16 residues. Trimming removed 5 bases at V and 4 bases at J, with 21 bases between.

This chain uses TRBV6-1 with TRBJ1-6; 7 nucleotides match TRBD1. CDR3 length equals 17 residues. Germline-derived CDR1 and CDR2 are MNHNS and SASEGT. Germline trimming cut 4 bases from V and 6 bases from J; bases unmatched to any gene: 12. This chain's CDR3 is CASSALGRTGSNSPLHF. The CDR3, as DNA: TGTGCCAGCAGTGCACTGGGGCGGACAGGCTCTAATTCACCCCTCCACTTT.

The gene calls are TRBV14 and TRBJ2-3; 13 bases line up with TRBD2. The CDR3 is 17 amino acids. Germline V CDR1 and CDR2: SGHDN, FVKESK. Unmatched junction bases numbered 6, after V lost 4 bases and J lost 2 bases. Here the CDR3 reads CASSPGLAGKVTDTQYF. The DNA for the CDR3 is TGTGCCAGCAGCCCGGGACTAGCGGGAAAGGTCACAGATACGCAGTATTTT.

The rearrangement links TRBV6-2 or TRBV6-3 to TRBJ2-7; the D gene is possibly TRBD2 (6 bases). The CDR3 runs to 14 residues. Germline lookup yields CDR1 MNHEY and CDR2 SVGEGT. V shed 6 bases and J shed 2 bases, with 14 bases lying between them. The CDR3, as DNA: TGTGCCAGCAGCACGGGACTCCTCACCTACGAGCAGTACTTC. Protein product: CASSTGLLTYEQYF.

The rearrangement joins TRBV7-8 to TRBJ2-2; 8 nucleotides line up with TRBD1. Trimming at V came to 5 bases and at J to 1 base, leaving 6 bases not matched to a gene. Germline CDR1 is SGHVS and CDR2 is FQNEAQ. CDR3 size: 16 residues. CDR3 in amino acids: CASSLRGLKNTGELFF. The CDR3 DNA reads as TGTGCCAGCAGCCTCAGGGGGCTAAAGAACACCGGGGAGCTGTTTTTT.